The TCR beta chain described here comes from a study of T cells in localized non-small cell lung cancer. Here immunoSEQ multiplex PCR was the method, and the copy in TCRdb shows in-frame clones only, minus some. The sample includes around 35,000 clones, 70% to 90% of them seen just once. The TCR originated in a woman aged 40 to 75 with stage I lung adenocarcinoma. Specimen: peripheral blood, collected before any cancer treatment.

The CDR3 loop reads CASRVDRANTGELFF. DNA of the CDR3: TGTGCCAGCAGGGTAGACAGGGCCAACACCGGGGAGCTGTTTTTT. This sequence joins TRBV6-5 and TRBJ2-2, with 7 bases identical to TRBD1. The length of the CDR3 is 15 residues. The V segment lost 6 bases and the J segment 2 bases; nucleotides outside the gene matches: 6. The germline gives CDR1 MNHEY, CDR2 SVGAGI.